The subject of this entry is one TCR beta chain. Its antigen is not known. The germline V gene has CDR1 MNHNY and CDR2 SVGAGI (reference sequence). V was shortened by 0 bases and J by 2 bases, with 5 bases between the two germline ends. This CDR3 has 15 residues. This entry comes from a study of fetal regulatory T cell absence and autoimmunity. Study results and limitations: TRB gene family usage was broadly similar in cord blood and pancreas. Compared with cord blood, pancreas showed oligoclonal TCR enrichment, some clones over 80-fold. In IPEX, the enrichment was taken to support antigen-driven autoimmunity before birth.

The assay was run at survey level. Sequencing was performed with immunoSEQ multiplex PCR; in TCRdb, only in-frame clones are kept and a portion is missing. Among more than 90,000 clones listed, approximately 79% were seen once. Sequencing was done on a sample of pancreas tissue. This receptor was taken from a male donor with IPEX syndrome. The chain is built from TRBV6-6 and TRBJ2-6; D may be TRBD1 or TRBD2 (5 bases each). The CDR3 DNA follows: TGTGCCAGCAGTTACTCGGGGGCTGGGGCCAACGTCCTGACTTTC. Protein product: CASSYSGAGANVLTF.